Listed below are T cell receptor beta chains from one sample, sequenced in a study of STAT5B mutations in CD4+ large granular lymphocyte leukemia. Assay: immunoSEQ multiplex PCR; the TCRdb copy retains only in-frame clones and omits some. This table has about 40,000 clones, around 81% appearing once. The material sequenced was CD4+ T cells from blood buffy coats. The receptors were sampled from a human donor in good health. Each CDR3 is given with its conserved first and last residue. The D gene is left open where the match is weak.

V	D	J	CDR3	DNA
TRBV29-1	NA	TRBJ1-5	CSVGQTSGQPQHF	TGCAGCGTTGGTCAAACGAGCGGTCAGCCCCAGCATTTT
TRBV5-6	NA	TRBJ1-1	CASSLGPGEAFF	TGTGCCAGCAGCTTGGGTCCGGGGGAAGCTTTCTTT
TRBV4-1	NA	TRBJ2-5	CASSQVGQETQYF	TGCGCCAGCAGCCAAGTGGGTCAAGAGACCCAGTACTTC
TRBV19	TRBD2	TRBJ2-7	CASSTSGRIEQYF	TGTGCCAGTAGTACTAGCGGGAGAATCGAGCAGTACTTC
TRBV15	TRBD2	TRBJ2-5	CATSRRLAETQYF	TGTGCCACCAGCAGAAGACTAGCGGAGACCCAGTACTTC
TRBV25-1	NA	TRBJ2-3	CASSEYIEVSTDTQYF	TGTGCCAGCAGTGAATATATTGAGGTTAGCACAGATACGCAGTATTTT
TRBV2	TRBD2	TRBJ2-5	CASWRRGGQETQYF	TGTGCCTCCTGGCGGCGGGGGGGGCAAGAGACCCAGTACTTC
TRBV20-1	NA	TRBJ2-3	CSADQGLGQYF	TGCAGTGCGGACCAGGGATTAGGGCAGTATTTT
TRBV19	NA	TRBJ1-3	CASSTRDLASGNTIYF	TGTGCCAGTAGTACCCGGGACCTGGCGTCTGGAAACACCATATATTTT
TRBV9	NA	TRBJ1-5	CASSITGSGPQHF	TGTGCCAGCAGCATCACAGGTTCAGGCCCCCAGCATTTT
TRBV5-1	TRBD2	TRBJ2-7	CASSFSSGVSEQYF	TGCGCCAGCAGCTTTTCTAGCGGGGTTTCCGAGCAGTACTTC
TRBV19	NA	TRBJ2-6	CASSIISGANVLTF	TGTGCCAGTAGTATCATCTCTGGGGCCAACGTCCTGACTTTC
TRBV18	TRBD1	TRBJ1-2	CASSLQQGYNYGYTF	TGTGCCAGCTCGCTTCAACAGGGGTATAACTATGGCTACACCTTC